This record covers a single T cell receptor beta chain. Sequencing was performed with immunoSEQ multiplex PCR; in TCRdb, only in-frame clones are kept and a portion is missing. The sample consists of around 690,000 clones, roughly 87% of them appearing once. This sample was included in a study of shared clonotypes between healthy human individuals. Study summary: Every donor yielded three CD4 naive, three CD4 memory, two CD8 naive and one CD8 memory plate.

This TCR derives from a young man in good health. Some clones in this sample may be carry-over from other donors' samples. The sample was memory CD8+ T cells from PBMCs. As to subset: CD45RO+ cells pooled with CCR7-negative TemRA cells.

The CDR3 DNA reads TGTGCCAGCAGTTTCCTACGAGTTGGGGGACCACACAAAGAGACCCAGTACTTC. Translating gives CASSFLRVGGPHKETQYF. The J gene is TRBJ2-5, the V gene TRBV27; either TRBD1 or TRBD2 may supply D (5 bases each). V dropped 3 bases and J dropped 3 bases, with 23 bases sitting between them. Germline assignment: CDR1 MNHEY and CDR2 SMNVEV (reference sequence). The CDR3 covers 18 residues.